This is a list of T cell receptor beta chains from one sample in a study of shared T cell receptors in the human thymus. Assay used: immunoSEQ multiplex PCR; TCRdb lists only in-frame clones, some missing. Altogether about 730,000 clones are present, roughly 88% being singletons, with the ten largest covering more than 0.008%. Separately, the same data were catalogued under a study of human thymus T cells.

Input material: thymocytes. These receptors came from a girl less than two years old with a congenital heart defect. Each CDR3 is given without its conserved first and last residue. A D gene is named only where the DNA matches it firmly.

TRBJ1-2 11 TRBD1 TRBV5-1 ASSYRDSYGYT
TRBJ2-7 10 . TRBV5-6 ASSGGTVEQY
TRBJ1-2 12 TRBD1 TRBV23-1 ASFPGTGIYGYT
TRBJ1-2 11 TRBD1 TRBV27 ASSLDREYGYT
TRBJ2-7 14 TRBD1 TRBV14 ASSPGDRGRSYEQY
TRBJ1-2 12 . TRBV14 ASSQVSTGYGYT
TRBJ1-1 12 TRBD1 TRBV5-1 ASSWGAGGTEAF
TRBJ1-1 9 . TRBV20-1 SALEGREAF
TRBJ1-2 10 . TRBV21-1 ASSNTNYGYT
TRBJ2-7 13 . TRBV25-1 ASSQYRTSPYEQY
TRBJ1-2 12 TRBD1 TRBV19 ASSIQGANYGYT
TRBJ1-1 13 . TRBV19 ASSSSMVGLTEAF
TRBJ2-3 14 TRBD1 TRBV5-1 ASSLPGQGTTDTQY
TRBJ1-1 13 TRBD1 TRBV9 ASSSGTGYNTEAF
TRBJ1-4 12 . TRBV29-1 SVEAGQHDEKLF
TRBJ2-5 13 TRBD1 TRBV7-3 ASSLGETGDETQY
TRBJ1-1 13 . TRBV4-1 ASTLRFDRRDEAF
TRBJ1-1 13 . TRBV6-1 ASSTELDGPREAF
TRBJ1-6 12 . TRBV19 ASSIFATNSPLH
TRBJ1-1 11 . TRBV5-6 ASSVYRVRRAF
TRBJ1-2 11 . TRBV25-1 ASSDQRQDGYT
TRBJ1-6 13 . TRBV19 ASKPNPGENSPLH
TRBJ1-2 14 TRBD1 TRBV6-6 ASSNPWTGDVRGYT
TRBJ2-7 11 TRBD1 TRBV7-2 ASSPTGDRKQY
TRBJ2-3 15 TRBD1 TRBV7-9 ASSNNSWDRGAGTQY
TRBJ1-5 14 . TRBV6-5 ASSYGGAGSNQPQH
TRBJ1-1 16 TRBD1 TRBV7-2 ASSLKRDRVSMNTEAF
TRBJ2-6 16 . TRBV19 ASSIPLGQLSGANVLT
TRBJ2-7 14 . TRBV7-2 ASSGDRPIFSYEQY
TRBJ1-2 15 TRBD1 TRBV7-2 ASSLVADRGLLYGYT
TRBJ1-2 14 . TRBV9 ASSVAPVHREYGYT
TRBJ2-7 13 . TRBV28 ASSLCTGSNYEQY
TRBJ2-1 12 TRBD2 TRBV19 ASGTSGGVDEQF
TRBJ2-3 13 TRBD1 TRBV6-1 ASSGKDRVWYTQY
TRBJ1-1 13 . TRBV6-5 ASSYRGVGNTEAF
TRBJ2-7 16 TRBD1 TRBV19 ASSIKWPEDRFSYEQY
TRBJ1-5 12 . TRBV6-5 ASSYGRRAQPQH
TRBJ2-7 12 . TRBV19 ASSNERPGGEQY
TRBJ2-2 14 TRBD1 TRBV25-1 ASSDNRGQCTGELF
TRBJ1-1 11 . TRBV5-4 ASSLGQDTEAF
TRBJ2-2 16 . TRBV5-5 ASSLIPKNYTNTGELF
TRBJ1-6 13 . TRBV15 ATSRDKLGSTPLH
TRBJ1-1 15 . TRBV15 ATSRDLVSGVNTEAF
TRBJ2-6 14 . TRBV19 ASSIDGGTGANVLT
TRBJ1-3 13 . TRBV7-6 ASSPDRPPGNTIY
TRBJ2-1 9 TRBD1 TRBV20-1 SAKDATGEF
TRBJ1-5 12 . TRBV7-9 ASSLGADNQPQH
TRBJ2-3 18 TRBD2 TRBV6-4 ASSDWPTSGGAGSTDTQY
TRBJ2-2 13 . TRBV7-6 ASSTRDMGTGELF
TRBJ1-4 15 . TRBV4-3 ASSQEGKAGHNEKLF
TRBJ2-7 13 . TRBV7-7 ASSQGHKQSYEQY
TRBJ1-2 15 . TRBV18 ASSPTFIRDLNYGYT
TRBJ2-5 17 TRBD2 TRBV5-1 ASSSDLGLAGGTQETQY
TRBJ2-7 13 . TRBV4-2 ASSQGGGYTYEQY
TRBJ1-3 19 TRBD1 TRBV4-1 ASSQVIEKGGSSDSGNTIY